This paragraph reports one T cell receptor (gamma chain). Compared with the rest of its sample, this clone is large (0.1 to 1%). The clone's antigen remains unknown. One base away there is no much larger clone; base qualities are not given. For staining, thymocytes received Zombie NIR viability dye along with antibodies against CD3 (UCHT1), TCRgammadelta (11F2), TCRVgamma9 (IMMU360) and TCRVdelta2 (IMMU389). From human fetal and pediatric thymuses, sorted Vgamma9Vdelta2 and nonVgamma9Vdelta2 gammadelta thymocytes were used to generate bulk TRD and TRG CDR3 repertoires separately. Children undergoing cardiac surgery in Belgium were the source of the pediatric thymus tissue. The pediatric thymus donors in the study ranged in age from roughly 1 to 11 years. As previously described, thymic cell suspensions were prepared from both fetal and post-natal thymuses. Vgamma9Vdelta2 thymocytes were sorted as CD3+ gammadeltaTCR+ Vgamma9+ Vdelta2+ cells. A FACS Aria III cell sorter (BD Biosciences) was used to carry out the cell sorting.

This specimen comes from a study of fetal and pediatric gammadelta thymocytes (dated by TCRdb to the early 2020s). Regarding the study in general: The bulk gammadelta thymocyte repertoires, which combined previously published data with newly generated, unpublished data, were used to reinforce a single-cell study of gammadelta thymocyte development. A total of ten or so subjects, comprising 3 fetal thymus donors and 7 pediatric thymus donors, were covered by the bulk gammadelta thymocyte repertoire set. Unpublished data were combined with previously published data (refs 27,28) to make up the bulk gammadelta thymocyte repertoires. Bulk TCR repertoire data were added to increase subject numbers and strengthen the CDR3 publicity analysis. Overall study results and their limits: Compared with post-natal repertoires, fetal gammadelta thymocyte repertoires were previously reported to be enriched for TRDV2, TRGV8 and TRGV9 usage, low N additions and public CDR3s.

V loses 0 bases at its end and J loses 10 bases; junction bases beyond the gene matches: 9. CDR1 GITISATS and CDR2 ISYDGTV are derived from the germline V gene (reference sequence). Its CDR3 holds 13 amino acids, cysteine through phenylalanine. Just CDR3 DNA is preserved here, 39 bases in frame from base 1. Sequencing instrument: Illumina MiSeq. The paper's data handling went like this. For the publicity analysis, the Vgamma9Vdelta2 and nonVgamma9Vdelta2 bulk CDR3 files from each subject were merged to form one combined repertoire per subject. Using base R and dplyr, each CDR3 amino acid sequence was checked across 9 single-cell datasets and roughly nine bulk repertoires to give a publicity score ranging from 0 to 19. After TCRdb called clones again from the public reads with CATT, rows with identical DNA were merged. The V and J calls and clone size come from TCRdb's table, not from the authors' own analysis. The sample records roughly 240 gamma-chain clones, 1% to 1.5% of which are singletons. The ten largest account for 20% to 25% of the sample.

The sequence was obtained from a child who underwent cardiac surgery and was recorded as healthy. This chain joins TRGV9 to TRGJ1 or TRGJ2. The sample was Vgamma9Vdelta2 gamma-delta T cells from the thymus. Read against the paper, the sample's cell subset or site label means: sorted CD3+gammadeltaTCR+Vgamma9+Vdelta2+ thymocytes. The CDR3: CALWEVRVRKKLF. The DNA reads as follows: TGTGCCTTGTGGGAGGTGCGAGTTAGAAAGAAACTCTTT.